Presented here are 32 T cell receptor beta chains from one specimen sequenced in a study of T cells in Graves' hyperthyroidism and ophthalmopathy. From RNA transcripts, TCR beta CDR3 regions were amplified. Researchers ran a first-round RT-PCR on the TCR CDR3 using the HTBI primer set. Via MiXCR, TCRdb re-called the multiplex PCR reads, giving one row per CDR3 protein. The sample holds more than 450,000 distinct CDR3 sequences, just under 20% seen once. The sample comprised blood. These TCRs come from a man in his forties with Graves' ophthalmopathy.

This clonotype occurred a few times. V and J are TRBV7-9 and TRBJ1-6, with TRBD1 matching 8 bases. CDR1 is SEHNR, CDR2 FQNEAQ, per germline (reference sequence). The CDR3 is 15 amino acids. V lost 5 bases and J lost 8; bases outside the gene matches: 8. CDR3 in DNA: TGTGCCAGCAGCCTCGTTGGACAGGGCTATTCACCCCTCCACTTT. Translating gives CASSLVGQGYSPLHF.

This clonotype was observed a few times. The J gene is TRBJ2-1, the V gene TRBV12-5, with D perhaps assigned TRBD1 or TRBD2 (5 bases each). The V gene's germline CDR1 is LGHNT and CDR2 FRNRAP. V gave up 6 bases and J gave up 11 bases, with 20 bases separating them. This CDR3 spans 14 amino acids. The CDR3 region has the DNA TGTGCTAGTGGAAGACTTGGGACCGTCCCCAAGCAGTTCTTC. It yields the protein CASGRLGTVPKQFF.

A word on this clonotype: A much larger clone differs by one base, so this may be a read error. This chain uses TRBV7-9 with TRBJ2-5; 10 bases line up with TRBD2. This CDR3 has 14 residues. V lost 7 bases to trimming and J lost 2 bases; unmatched junction nucleotides: 4. Germline-derived CDR1 and CDR2 are SEHNR and FQNEAQ (reference sequence). CDR3 nucleotides: TGTGCCAGCACCGGAGCGGGGGGGCAAGAGACCCAGTACTTC. It encodes CASTGAGGQETQYF.

The chain uses TRBV18 and TRBJ1-4; D is unclear. Looked up from germline, CDR1 is KGHSH and CDR2 is LQKENI. Trimming cost V 6 bases and J 8 bases, with 7 bases left between them. The CDR3 contains 11 residues. CDR3: CASSLKEKLFF. The CDR3 DNA reads TGTGCCAGCTCTTTAAAGGAAAAACTGTTTTTT.

The genes are TRBV3-1 and TRBJ2-7; D call uncertain. Germline-derived CDR1 and CDR2 are LGHDT and YNNKEL (reference sequence). This CDR3 region has 13 residues. The V end was cut by 1 base, the J end by 2 bases, with 6 bases between. CDR3 nucleotides: TGTGCCAGCAGCCAAGTCTCAGCCTACGAGCAGTACTTC. This encodes CASSQVSAYEQYF.

The chain uses TRBV19 and TRBJ2-4, with D possibly TRBD2 on 6 matching bases. There are 14 residues in the CDR3. Germline V gives CDR1 LNHDA, CDR2 SQIVND (reference sequence). Trimming took off 2 bases at V and 7 bases at J, with 12 bases between the two ends. The CDR3 loop reads CASSILPGRNIQYF. The DNA for the CDR3 is TGTGCCAGTAGTATATTGCCAGGGAGGAACATTCAGTACTTC.

The rearrangement joins TRBV20-1 to TRBJ1-5; D remains unclear. The ends were cut back, 5 bases at V and 5 bases at J, with 13 bases in the middle. Germline lookup yields CDR1 DFQATT and CDR2 SNEGSKA (reference sequence). This CDR3 spans 13 amino acids. CDR3 protein: CSAGPQLDQPQHF. CDR3 nucleotides: TGCAGTGCTGGCCCCCAATTGGATCAGCCCCAGCATTTT.

The sample holds a few counts of this clonotype. The V gene is TRBV14, the J gene TRBJ2-2, with D maybe TRBD2 (5 bases). V was clipped by 4 bases and J by 6 bases, with 9 bases between them. Germline V gene lookup returns CDR1 SGHDN and CDR2 FVKESK. This CDR3 has 13 residues. The CDR3 region is CASSPRTSGELFF. DNA for the CDR3: TGTGCCAGCAGCCCCAGGACTTCCGGGGAGCTGTTTTTT.

In its sample, this clonotype was seen many times. This chain connects TRBV2 to TRBJ1-1; D remains unclear. Germline V gene sequence: CDR1 SNHLY, CDR2 FYNNEI. The V and J ends lost 7 bases and 0 bases respectively, with 9 bases between them. The CDR3 extends over 13 amino acids. The CDR3: CASMGPMNTEAFF. In nucleotides, the CDR3 is TGTGCCAGCATGGGCCCTATGAACACTGAAGCTTTCTTT.

The sample holds many counts of this clonotype. CDR3 coding DNA: TGCGCCAGCAGCTCAAGACTGGAATCCGAGCAGTACTTC. As protein: CASSSRLESEQYF. This sequence joins TRBV5-1 and TRBJ2-7; D ambiguous. The ends were cut back, 3 bases at V and 6 bases at J, with 13 bases in the middle. The length of the CDR3 is 13 residues. Germline V gene data show CDR1 as SGHRS and CDR2 as YFSETQ.

This chain connects TRBV19 to TRBJ2-7, with TRBD2 identical over 8 bases. The CDR3 is made up of 14 amino acids. CDR1 and CDR2 from the germline V gene are LNHDA and SQIVND (reference sequence). After removal of 7 bases from V and 2 bases from J, the junction contained 7 bases not matched to a gene. The CDR3 coding sequence is TGTGCCAGTACCCCGAGTAGCGGGACCTACGAGCAGTACTTC. Its translation: CASTPSSGTYEQYF.

The chain combines TRBV6-8 with TRBJ1-2; D is unresolved. The germline V gene encodes CDR1 MNHGY and CDR2 SAAAGT. The germline V and J ends were trimmed by 7 bases and 0 bases, with 9 bases remaining between them. This CDR3 comprises 13 residues. The CDR3 DNA reads as TGTGCCAGCAATTCACGGGCTAACTATGGCTACACCTTC. It yields the protein CASNSRANYGYTF.

This clonotype was seen ten or more times. CDR3 DNA sequence: TGTGCCAGCAGTTTCAGGGGCCCCAACTACAATGAGCAGTTCTTC. It codes for CASSFRGPNYNEQFF. J is TRBJ2-1 and V is TRBV12-3 or TRBV12-4; D is perhaps TRBD1 (6 bases). Trimming shortened V by 3 bases and J by 3 bases, and 12 bases separated the two germline ends. The CDR3 totals 15 residues.

About this clonotype itself: A read error may explain this, as a much larger clone is one base away. The chain recombines TRBV27 with TRBJ1-2; tentatively, D is TRBD1 (5 bases). Per the germline V gene, CDR1 is MNHEY and CDR2 is SMNVEV (reference sequence). The CDR3 contains 12 residues. CDR3: CVSSRGSYGYTF. The DNA of the CDR3 is TGTGTCAGCAGTAGGGGTTCCTATGGCTACACCTTC.

This clonotype was counted between two and nine times. This rearrangement joins TRBV5-1 to TRBJ2-1; the D is unclear. CDR1 is SGHRS, CDR2 YFSETQ, per germline. Trimming left V 0 bases short and J 5 bases short, with 12 bases between. There are 15 residues in the CDR3. CDR3 loop: CASSLVAGPHNEQFF. DNA for the CDR3: TGCGCCAGCAGCTTGGTAGCCGGCCCCCACAATGAGCAGTTCTTC.

This clonotype was detected a few times. The CDR3 bases are TGCGCCAGCAGTTACAGACAGGGGGCGGAAAATGAGCAGTTCTTC. Translating gives CASSYRQGAENEQFF. The chain uses TRBV4-1 and TRBJ2-1, with 10 nucleotides matching TRBD1. The CDR3 totals 15 residues. V shed 6 bases, J shed 7 bases, and the junction held 9 bases outside the gene matches. Germline lookup yields CDR1 MGHRA and CDR2 YSYEKL.

V gene TRBV15 combines with J gene TRBJ2-7; unclear D gene. This CDR3 region has 15 residues. Trimming pared 0 bases from V and 3 bases from J, leaving 12 bases between. Germline CDR1 reads LNHNV; CDR2 reads YYDKDF (reference sequence). The chain's CDR3 is CATSRDLGRLYEQYF. CDR3 nucleotide sequence: TGTGCCACCAGCAGAGATCTTGGGCGGCTCTACGAGCAGTACTTC.

This chain joins TRBV28 and TRBJ1-1; weak D call: TRBD1 (5 bases). The CDR3 has 13 amino acids. V was cut by 7 bases and J by 6 bases, with 15 bases left in between. CDR1 is MDHEN, CDR2 SYDVKM, per germline. In DNA, the CDR3 is TGTGCCAGCACGAACTCAGGGTCCGCTGAAGCTTTCTTT. Its protein product is CASTNSGSAEAFF.

The chain is built from TRBV6-1 and TRBJ1-5; D call uncertain. V lost 2 bases and J lost 1, with 3 bases in between. CDR1 and CDR2 from the germline V gene are MNHNS and SASEGT. This CDR3 has 13 amino acids. The CDR3 nucleotides read TGTGCCAGCAGTGAACAAAGCAATCAGCCCCAGCATTTT. This sequence encodes CASSEQSNQPQHF.

With respect to this clonotype: A clone one base away is much larger, so this may be a read error. The rearrangement links TRBV11-2 to TRBJ2-1; D gene ambiguous. CDR1 is SGHAT, CDR2 FQNNGV, per germline. The CDR3 runs to 15 residues. Written as DNA, the CDR3 is TGTGCCAGCAGCTTAGGAGCAGTCTCCTACTATGAGCAGTTCTTC. This translates into CASSLGAVSYYEQFF.

This clonotype was counted at least ten times. The rearrangement links TRBV28 to TRBJ1-4, with a weak D call TRBD1 (5 bases). The CDR3 runs to 16 residues. In germline, CDR1 is MDHEN, CDR2 SYDVKM. V gave up 2 bases and J gave up 5 bases, with 15 bases separating them. This chain's CDR3 is CASSLSRDHLNEKLFF. For the CDR3, the DNA is TGTGCCAGCAGTTTAAGTCGGGACCACCTAAATGAAAAACTGTTTTTT.

This clonotype was seen many times. J is TRBJ2-3 and V is TRBV2; 13 bases agree with TRBD2. The germline CDR1 and CDR2 sequences are SNHLY and FYNNEI. The J segment lost 3 bases and the V segment lost 5 bases, leaving 5 bases of the junction unmatched. The CDR3 consists of 16 residues. The CDR3 DNA reads as TGTGCCAGCAGTTTACGGACTAGCGGGAGTACAGATACGCAGTATTTT. As protein: CASSLRTSGSTDTQYF.

Remarks on this clonotype: This may be a read error, as it is one base from a much larger clone. The chain joins TRBV20-1 to TRBJ1-1, with D tentatively TRBD1 (5 bases). Germline loops: CDR1 DFQATT, CDR2 SNEGSKA (reference sequence). This CDR3 comprises 12 residues. Here the CDR3 DNA reads TGCGGTGCTCTGGACTGGGGCGGTATAGCTTTCTTT. The encoded protein is CGALDWGGIAFF.

A remark on this clonotype: The junction departs from the called germline gene at one end, perhaps through a read error. This rearrangement joins TRBV7-3 to TRBJ1-1; TRBD1 matches 7 bases. Germline CDR1 and CDR2: SGHTA and FQGTGA. The CDR3 is 14 residues long. CDR3 region: CTSSSGQMNTEAFF. CDR3 nucleotides: TGTACCAGCAGCTCGGGACAGATGAACACTGAAGCTTTCTTT.

The gene calls are TRBV9 and TRBJ2-2; D not certain. Trimming stripped 0 bases from V and 7 bases from J, with 4 bases between. This CDR3 is built from 12 residues. CDR1 and CDR2 (germline): SGDLS, YYNGEE. In DNA form, the CDR3 reads TGTGCCAGCAGCGTAGGAGGCGGGGAGCTGTTTTTT. Protein product: CASSVGGGELFF.

This clonotype has only a few counts. This chain joins TRBV7-9 and TRBJ2-7; 13 bases are shared with TRBD2. The germline V gene has CDR1 SEHNR and CDR2 FQNEAQ (reference sequence). The CDR3 totals 13 residues. The CDR3 coding sequence is TGTGCAACCAGACTAGCGGGAGGCTACGAGCAGTACTTC. Protein product: CATRLAGGYEQYF.

This clonotype was seen repeatedly, ten times or more. The chain employs TRBV12-3 or TRBV12-4 and TRBJ1-2, with TRBD1 identical over 8 bases. The CDR3 spans 14 residues. With 4 bases clipped from V and 5 bases from J, the junction kept 6 bases outside the gene matches. The CDR3 DNA sequence: TGTGCCAGCAGTTACCAGGGGGCAGGGTATGGCTACACCTTC. It encodes CASSYQGAGYGYTF.

This clonotype was seen many times. This sequence joins TRBV10-3 and TRBJ2-7; TRBD2 aligns across 9 bases. J was trimmed by 3 bases and V by 3 bases; bases with no gene match: 6. This CDR3 has 15 residues. Germline-derived CDR1 and CDR2 are ENHRY and SYGVKD. The CDR3, as DNA: TGTGCCATCAGTGAATCCGCGGGAGGGAGCTACGAGCAGTACTTC. It translates to CAISESAGGSYEQYF.

The V gene is TRBV4-3, the J gene TRBJ1-2; possibly TRBD1 for D (5 bases). V was shortened by 1 base and J by 0 bases, with 9 bases between the two germline ends. CDR1 is LGHNA, CDR2 YSLEER, per germline. The CDR3 length is 15 residues. DNA for the CDR3: TGCGCCAGCAGCCAAGGGCCAGGGACTAACTATGGCTACACCTTC. Protein sequence: CASSQGPGTNYGYTF.

There are many counts of this clonotype. V and J are TRBV27 and TRBJ2-7, with TRBD2 matching over 9 bases. Germline V gene data show CDR1 as MNHEY and CDR2 as SMNVEV (reference sequence). Trimming cost V 6 bases and J 6 bases; bases outside gene matches: 12. This CDR3 has 15 amino acids. Here the CDR3 DNA reads TGTGCCAGCAGGGACCAAGCGGGAGGACGCCTCGAGCAGTACTTC. It is translated as CASRDQAGGRLEQYF.

Many counts were recorded for this clonotype. This chain uses TRBV7-8 with TRBJ2-5; 7 bases fit TRBD2. The CDR3 extends over 16 amino acids. Germline assignment: CDR1 SGHVS and CDR2 FQNEAQ. The J segment lost 1 base and the V segment lost 1 base, leaving 6 bases of the junction unmatched. The CDR3 sequence: CASSLGIAGRQETQYF. The CDR3 coding sequence is TGTGCCAGCAGCTTAGGTATAGCGGGCCGCCAAGAGACCCAGTACTTC.

This clonotype has a handful of counts. The chain carries TRBV28 and TRBJ1-1; D not resolved. Germline V lookup: CDR1 MDHEN, CDR2 SYDVKM. Deletions cut 7 bases from V and 7 bases from J, with 13 bases between. This CDR3 has 12 residues. The DNA of the CDR3 is TGTGCCAGCATCCCCCCTGGTCGTGAAGCTTTCTTT. It translates to CASIPPGREAFF.